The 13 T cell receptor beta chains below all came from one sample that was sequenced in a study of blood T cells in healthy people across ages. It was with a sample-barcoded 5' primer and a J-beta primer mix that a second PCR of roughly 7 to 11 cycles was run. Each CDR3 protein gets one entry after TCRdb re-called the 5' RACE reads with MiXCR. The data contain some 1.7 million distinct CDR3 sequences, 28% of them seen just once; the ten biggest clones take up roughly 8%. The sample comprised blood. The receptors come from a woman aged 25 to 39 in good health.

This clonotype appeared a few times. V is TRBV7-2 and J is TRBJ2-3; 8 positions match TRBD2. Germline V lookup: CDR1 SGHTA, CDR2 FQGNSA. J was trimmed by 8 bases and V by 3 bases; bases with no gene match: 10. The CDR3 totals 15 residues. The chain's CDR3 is CASSLERGLWGTQYF. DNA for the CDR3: TGTGCCAGCAGCTTGGAGCGGGGGCTCTGGGGTACGCAGTATTTT. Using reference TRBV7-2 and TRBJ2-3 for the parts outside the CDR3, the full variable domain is GAGVSQSPSNKVTEKGKDVELRCDPISGHTALYWYRQSLGQGLEFLIYFQGNSAPDKSGLPSDRFSAERTGGSVSTLTIQRTQQEDSAVYLCASSLERGLWGTQYFGPGTRLTVL.

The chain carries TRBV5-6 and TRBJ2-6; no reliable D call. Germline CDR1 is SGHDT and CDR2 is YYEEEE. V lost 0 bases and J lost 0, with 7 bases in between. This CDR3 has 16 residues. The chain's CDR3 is CASSLDFVSGANVLTF. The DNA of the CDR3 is TGTGCCAGCAGCTTGGATTTTGTCTCTGGGGCCAACGTCCTGACTTTC.

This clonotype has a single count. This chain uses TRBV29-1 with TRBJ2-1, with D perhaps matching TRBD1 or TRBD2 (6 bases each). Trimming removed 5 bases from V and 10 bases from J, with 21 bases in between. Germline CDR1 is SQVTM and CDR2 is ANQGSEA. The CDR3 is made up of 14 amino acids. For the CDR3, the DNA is TGCAGCGTTTGGGTACAGGGTGGGGGGAAAGAGCAGTTCTTC. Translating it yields CSVWVQGGGKEQFF.

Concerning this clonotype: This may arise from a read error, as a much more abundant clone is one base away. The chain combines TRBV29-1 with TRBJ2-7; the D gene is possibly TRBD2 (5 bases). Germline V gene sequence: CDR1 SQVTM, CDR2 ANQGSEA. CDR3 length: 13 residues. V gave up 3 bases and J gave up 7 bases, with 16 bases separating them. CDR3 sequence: CSVERVTYNEQYF. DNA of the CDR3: TGCAGCGTTGAGCGGGTTACCTACAATGAGCAGTACTTC.

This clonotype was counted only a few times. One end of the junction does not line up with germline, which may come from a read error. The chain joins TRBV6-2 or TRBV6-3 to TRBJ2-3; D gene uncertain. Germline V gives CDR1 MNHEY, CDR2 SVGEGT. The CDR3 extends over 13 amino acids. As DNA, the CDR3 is TGTGCCAGCAATTACCAAGGCACAGATACGCAGTATTTT. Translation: CASNYQGTDTQYF.

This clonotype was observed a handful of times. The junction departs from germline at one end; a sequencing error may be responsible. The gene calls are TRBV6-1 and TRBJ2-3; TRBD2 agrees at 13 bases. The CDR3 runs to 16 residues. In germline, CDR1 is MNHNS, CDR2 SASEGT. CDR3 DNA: TGTGCCGGCAGATTTACTAGCGGGAGGGGCACAGATACGCAGTATTTT. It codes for CAGRFTSGRGTDTQYF.

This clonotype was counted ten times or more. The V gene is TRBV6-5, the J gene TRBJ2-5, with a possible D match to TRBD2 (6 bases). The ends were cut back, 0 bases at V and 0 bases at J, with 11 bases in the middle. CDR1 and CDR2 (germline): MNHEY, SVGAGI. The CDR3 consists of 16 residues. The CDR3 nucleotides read TGTGCCAGCAGTTACTCGTGGGGGGAGGACCAAGAGACCCAGTACTTC. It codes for CASSYSWGEDQETQYF.

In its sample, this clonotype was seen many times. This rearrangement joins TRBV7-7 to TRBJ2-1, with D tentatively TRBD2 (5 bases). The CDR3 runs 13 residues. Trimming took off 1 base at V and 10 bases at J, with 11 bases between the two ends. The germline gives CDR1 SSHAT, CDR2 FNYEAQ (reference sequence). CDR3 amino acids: CASSLEGPGEQFF. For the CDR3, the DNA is TGTGCCAGCAGCTTAGAAGGGCCGGGGGAGCAGTTCTTC.

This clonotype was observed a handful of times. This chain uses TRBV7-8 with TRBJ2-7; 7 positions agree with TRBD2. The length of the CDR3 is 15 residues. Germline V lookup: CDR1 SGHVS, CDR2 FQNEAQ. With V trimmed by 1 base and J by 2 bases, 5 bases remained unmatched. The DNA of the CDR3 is TGTGCCAGCAGCTTAGGGGACTACCCCACCTACGAGCAGTACTTC. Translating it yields CASSLGDYPTYEQYF.

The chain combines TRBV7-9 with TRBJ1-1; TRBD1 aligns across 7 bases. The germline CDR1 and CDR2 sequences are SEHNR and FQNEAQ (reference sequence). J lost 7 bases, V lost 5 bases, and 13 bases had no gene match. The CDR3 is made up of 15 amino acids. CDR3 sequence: CASSGTYGTEYEAFF. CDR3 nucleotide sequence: TGTGCCAGCAGCGGCACGTACGGGACAGAATATGAAGCTTTCTTT.

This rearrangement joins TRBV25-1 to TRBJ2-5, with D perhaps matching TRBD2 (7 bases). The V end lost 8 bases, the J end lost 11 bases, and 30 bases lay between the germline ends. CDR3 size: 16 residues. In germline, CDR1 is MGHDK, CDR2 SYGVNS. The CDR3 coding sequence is TGTGCCAGCGGGGGAGGGCTTGGGGGGCTCGACAATGAGCAGTACTTC. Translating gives CASGGGLGGLDNEQYF.

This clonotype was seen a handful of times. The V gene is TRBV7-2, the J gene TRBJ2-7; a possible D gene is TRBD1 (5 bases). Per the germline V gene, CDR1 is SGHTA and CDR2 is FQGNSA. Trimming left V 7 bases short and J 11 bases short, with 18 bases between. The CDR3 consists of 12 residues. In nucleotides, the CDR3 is TGTGCCAGCATCCTTAACGGCGCACAGGAGTACTTC. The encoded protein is CASILNGAQEYF.

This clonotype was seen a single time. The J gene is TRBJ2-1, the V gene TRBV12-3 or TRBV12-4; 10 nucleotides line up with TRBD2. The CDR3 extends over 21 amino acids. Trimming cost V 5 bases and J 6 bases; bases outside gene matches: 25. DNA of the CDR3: TGTGCCAGCAGTCGACCCGGGGGGGGCACTTACCGTCTAGCGGGGGCCAATGAGCAGTTCTTC. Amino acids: CASSRPGGGTYRLAGANEQFF.